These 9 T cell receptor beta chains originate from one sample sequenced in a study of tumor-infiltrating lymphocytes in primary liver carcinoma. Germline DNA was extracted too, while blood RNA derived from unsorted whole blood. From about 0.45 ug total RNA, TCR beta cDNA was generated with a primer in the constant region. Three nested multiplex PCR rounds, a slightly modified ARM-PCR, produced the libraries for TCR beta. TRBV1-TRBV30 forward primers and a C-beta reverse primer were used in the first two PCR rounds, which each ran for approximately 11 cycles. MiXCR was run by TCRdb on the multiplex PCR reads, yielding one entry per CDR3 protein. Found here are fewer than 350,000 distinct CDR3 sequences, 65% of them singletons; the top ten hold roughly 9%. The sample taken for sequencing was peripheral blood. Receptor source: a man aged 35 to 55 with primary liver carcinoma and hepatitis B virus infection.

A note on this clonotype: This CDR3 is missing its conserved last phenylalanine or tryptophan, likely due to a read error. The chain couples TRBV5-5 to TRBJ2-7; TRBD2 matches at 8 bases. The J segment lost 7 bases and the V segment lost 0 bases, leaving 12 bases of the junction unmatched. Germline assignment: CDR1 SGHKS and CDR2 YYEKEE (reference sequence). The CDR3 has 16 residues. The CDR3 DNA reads TGTGCCAGCAGCTTGGTTATAGAAGCGGGAGTATGGGAGCAGTACATC. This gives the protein CASSLVIEAGVWEQYI.

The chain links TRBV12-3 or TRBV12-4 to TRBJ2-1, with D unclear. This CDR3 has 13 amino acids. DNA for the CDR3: TGTGTTAGCAGTCTCGTACAGAACAATGAGCAGTTCTTC. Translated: CVSSLVQNNEQFF.

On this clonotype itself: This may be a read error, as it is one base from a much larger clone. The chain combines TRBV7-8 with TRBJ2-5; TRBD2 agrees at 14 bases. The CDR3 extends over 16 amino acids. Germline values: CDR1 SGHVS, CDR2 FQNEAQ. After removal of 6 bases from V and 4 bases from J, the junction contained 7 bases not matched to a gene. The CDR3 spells CASRTRLAGGRETQYF. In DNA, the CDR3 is TGTGCCAGCAGGACCCGACTAGCGGGAGGGCGAGAGACCCAGTACTTC.

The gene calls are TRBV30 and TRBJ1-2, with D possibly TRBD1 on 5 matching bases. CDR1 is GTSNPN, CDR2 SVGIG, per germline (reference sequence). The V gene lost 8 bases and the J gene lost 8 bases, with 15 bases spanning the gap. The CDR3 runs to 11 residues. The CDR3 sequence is CAPRLRGGYTF. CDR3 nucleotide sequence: TGTGCCCCAAGGCTTCGGGGGGGCTACACCTTC.

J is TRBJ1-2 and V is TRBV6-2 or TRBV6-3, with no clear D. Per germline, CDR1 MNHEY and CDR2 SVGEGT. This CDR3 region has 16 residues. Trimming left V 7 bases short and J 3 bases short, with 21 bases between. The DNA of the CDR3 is TGTGCCAGCACCCCAAGCCCCATGGGTCAAGACTATGGCTACACCTTC. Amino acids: CASTPSPMGQDYGYTF.

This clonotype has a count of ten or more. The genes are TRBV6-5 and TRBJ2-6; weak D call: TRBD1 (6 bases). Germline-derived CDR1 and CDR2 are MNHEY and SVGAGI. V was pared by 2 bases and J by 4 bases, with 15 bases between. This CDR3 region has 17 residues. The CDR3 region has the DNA TGTGCCAGCAGTTACGGCGCAGGGGCGGTCGGGGCCAACGTCCTGACTTTC. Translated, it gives CASSYGAGAVGANVLTF.

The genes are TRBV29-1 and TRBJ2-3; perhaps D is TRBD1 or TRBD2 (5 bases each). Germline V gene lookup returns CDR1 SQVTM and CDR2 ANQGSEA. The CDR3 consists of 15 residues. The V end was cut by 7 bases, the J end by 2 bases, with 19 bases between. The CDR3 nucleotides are TGCAGCGATTGGGCCCCGGGGCCTAACACAGATACGCAGTATTTT. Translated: CSDWAPGPNTDTQYF.

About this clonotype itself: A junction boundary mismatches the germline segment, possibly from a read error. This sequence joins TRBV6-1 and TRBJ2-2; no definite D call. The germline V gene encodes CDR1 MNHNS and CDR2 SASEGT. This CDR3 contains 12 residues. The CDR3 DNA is TGTGCCATCGGACGGAACACGGGGGAGCTGTTTTTT. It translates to CAIGRNTGELFF.

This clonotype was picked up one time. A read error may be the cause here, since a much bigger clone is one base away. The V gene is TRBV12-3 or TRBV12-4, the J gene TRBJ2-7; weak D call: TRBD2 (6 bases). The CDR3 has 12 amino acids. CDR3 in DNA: TGTACCAGCAGTTTGACTAGAGACGAGCAGTACTTC. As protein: CTSSLTRDEQYF.